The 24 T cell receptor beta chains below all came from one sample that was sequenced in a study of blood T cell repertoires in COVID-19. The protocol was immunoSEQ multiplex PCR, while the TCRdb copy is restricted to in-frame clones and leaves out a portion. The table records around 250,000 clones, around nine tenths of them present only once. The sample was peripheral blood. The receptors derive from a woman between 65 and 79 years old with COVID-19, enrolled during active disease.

The CDR3 bases are TGTGCCAGCAGTTCCGGACTTCCCACGCAGTATTTT. It encodes CASSSGLPTQYF. The chain employs TRBV28 and TRBJ2-3; TRBD2 might be the D (5 bases). V was pared by 4 bases and J by 9 bases, with 11 bases between. This CDR3 is 12 amino acids long. The V gene's germline CDR1 is MDHEN and CDR2 SYDVKM.

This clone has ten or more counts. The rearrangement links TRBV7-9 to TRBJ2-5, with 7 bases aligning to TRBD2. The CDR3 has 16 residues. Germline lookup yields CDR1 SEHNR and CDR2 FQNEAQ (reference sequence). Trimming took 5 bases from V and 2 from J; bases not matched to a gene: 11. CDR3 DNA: TGTGCCAGCAGCCAACGACTAGCAACATCACAAGAGACCCAGTACTTC. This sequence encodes CASSQRLATSQETQYF.

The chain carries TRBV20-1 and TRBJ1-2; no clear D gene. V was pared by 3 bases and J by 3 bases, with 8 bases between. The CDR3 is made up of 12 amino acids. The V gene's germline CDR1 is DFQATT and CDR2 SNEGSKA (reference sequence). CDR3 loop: CSASDRDYGYTF. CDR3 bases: TGCAGTGCTAGTGACCGGGACTATGGCTACACCTTC.

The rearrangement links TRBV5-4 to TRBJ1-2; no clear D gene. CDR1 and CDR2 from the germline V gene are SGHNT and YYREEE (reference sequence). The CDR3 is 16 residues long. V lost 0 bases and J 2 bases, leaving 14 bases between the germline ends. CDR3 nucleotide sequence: TGTGCCAGCAGCTTGGAAGCAGCGGCCTTGAACTATGGCTACACCTTC. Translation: CASSLEAAALNYGYTF. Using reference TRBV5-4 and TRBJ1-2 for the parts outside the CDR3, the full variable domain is ETGVTQSPTHLIKTRGQQVTLRCSSQSGHNTVSWYQQALGQGPQFIFQYYREEENGRGNFPPRFSGLQFPNYSSELNVNALELDDSALYLCASSLEAAALNYGYTFGSGTRLTVV.

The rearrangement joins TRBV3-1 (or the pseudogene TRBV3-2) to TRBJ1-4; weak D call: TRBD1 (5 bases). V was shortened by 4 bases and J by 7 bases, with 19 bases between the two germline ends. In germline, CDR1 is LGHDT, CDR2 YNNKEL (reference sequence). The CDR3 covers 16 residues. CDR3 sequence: CASSLQLGGRSEKLFF. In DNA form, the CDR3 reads TGTGCCAGCAGCCTACAATTGGGGGGGAGAAGTGAAAAACTGTTTTTT.

CDR3 sequence: CAWDSGIAYNEQFF. CDR3 coding DNA: TGTGCCTGGGATAGCGGGATCGCCTACAATGAGCAGTTCTTC. The chain has TRBV30 and TRBJ2-1, with 8 bases identical to TRBD2. Germline-derived CDR1 and CDR2 are GTSNPN and SVGIG (reference sequence). With 5 bases clipped from V and 2 bases from J, the junction kept 5 bases outside the gene matches. CDR3 size: 14 residues.

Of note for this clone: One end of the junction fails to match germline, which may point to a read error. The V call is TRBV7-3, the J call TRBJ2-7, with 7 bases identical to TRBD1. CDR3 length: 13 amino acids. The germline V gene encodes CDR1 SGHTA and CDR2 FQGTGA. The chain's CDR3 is CASSVVPGQPLDF. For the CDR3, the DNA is TGTGCCAGCAGCGTAGTCCCGGGACAGCCGCTTGACTTC.

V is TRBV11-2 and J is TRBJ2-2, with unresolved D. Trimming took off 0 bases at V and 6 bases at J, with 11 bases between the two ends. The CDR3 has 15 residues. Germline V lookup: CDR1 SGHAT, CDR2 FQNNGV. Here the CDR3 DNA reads TGTGCCAGCAGCTTAGAAAGACTTCCTGCCGGGGAGCTGTTTTTT. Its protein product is CASSLERLPAGELFF.

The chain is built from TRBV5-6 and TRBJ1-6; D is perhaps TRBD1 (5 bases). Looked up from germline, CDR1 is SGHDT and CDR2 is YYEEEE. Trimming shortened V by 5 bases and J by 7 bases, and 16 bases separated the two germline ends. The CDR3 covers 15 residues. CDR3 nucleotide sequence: TGTGCCAGCAGGCGCGGAGGGGCTAGAAATTCACCCCTCCACTTT. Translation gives CASRRGGARNSPLHF.

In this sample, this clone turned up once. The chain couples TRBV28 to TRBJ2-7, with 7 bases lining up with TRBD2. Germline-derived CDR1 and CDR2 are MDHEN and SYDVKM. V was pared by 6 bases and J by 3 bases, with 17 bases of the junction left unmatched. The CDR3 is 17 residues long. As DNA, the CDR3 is TGTGCCAGCAGCCCGCCCGGGAGGTTCAAATTACTCTACGAGCAGTACTTC. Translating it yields CASSPPGRFKLLYEQYF.

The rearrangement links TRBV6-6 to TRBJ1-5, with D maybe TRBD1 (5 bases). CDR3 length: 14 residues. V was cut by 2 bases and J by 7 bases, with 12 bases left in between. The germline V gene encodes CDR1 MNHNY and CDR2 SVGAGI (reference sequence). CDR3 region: CASSYKGLGQPQHF. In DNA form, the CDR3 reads TGTGCCAGCAGTTACAAGGGGCTAGGGCAGCCCCAGCATTTT.

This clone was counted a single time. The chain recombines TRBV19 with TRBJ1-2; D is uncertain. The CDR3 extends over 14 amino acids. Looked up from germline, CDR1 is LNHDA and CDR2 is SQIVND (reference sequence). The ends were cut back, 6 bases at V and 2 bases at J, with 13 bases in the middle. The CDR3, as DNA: TGTGCCAGTAGCGGGGATCCCCTAAACTATGGCTACACCTTC. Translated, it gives CASSGDPLNYGYTF.

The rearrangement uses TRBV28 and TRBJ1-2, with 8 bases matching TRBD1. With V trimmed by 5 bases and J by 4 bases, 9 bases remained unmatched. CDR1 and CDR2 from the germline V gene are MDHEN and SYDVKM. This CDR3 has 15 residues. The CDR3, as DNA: TGTGCCAGCAGTCCAGGGACAGGAGATGCCTATGGCTACACCTTC. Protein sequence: CASSPGTGDAYGYTF.

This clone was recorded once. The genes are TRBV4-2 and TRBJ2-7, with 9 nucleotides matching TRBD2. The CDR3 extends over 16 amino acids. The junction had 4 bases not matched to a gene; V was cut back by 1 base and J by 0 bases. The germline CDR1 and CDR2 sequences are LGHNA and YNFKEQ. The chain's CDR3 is CASSQVSGRSSYEQYF. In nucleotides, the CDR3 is TGTGCCAGCAGCCAAGTCAGCGGGAGGAGCTCCTACGAGCAGTACTTC.

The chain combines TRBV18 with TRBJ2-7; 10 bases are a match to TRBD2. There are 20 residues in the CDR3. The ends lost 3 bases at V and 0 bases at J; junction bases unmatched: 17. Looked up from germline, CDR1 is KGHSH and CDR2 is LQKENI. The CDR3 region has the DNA TGTGCCAGCTCACCTGTTGCAGGACTAGCGGATACCTCCTTCTCCTACGAGCAGTACTTC. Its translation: CASSPVAGLADTSFSYEQYF.

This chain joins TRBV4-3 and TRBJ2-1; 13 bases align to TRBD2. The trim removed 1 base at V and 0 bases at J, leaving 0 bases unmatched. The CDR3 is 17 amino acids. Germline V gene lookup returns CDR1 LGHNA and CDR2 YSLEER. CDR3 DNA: TGCGCCAGCAGCCAAGGGACTAGCGGGGGCTCCTACAATGAGCAGTTCTTC. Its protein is CASSQGTSGGSYNEQFF.

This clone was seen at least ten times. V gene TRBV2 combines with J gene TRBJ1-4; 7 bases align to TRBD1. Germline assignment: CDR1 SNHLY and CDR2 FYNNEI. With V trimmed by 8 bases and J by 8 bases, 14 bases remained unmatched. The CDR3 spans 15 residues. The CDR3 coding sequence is TGTGCCAGCTGCCGGGACAGTGCACAGGAGGAAAAACTGTTTTTT. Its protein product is CASCRDSAQEEKLFF.

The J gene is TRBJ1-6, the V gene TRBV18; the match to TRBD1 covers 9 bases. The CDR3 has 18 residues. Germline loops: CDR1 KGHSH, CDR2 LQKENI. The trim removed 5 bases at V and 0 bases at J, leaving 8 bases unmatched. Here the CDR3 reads CASSVSGTGSSYNSPLHF. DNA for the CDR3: TGTGCCAGCTCAGTTTCCGGGACAGGGAGCTCCTATAATTCACCCCTCCACTTT.

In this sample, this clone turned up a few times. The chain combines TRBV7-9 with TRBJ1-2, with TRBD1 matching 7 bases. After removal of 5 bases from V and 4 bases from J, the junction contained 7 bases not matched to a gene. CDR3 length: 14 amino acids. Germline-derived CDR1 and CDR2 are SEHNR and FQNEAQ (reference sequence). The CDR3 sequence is CASSRETGTYGYTF. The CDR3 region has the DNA TGTGCCAGCAGCCGTGAGACAGGGACCTATGGCTACACCTTC.

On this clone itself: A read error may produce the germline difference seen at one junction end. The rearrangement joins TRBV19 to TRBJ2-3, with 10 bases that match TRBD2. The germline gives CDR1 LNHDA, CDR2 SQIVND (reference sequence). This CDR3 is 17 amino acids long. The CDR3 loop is CASSIGASGRGTYTQYF. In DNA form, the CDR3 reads TGTGCCAGTAGTATTGGGGCTAGCGGGAGAGGCACATATACGCAGTATTTT.

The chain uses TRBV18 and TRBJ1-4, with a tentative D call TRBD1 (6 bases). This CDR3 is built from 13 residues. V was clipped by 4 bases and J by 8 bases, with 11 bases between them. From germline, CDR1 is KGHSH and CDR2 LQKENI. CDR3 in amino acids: CASSQGDDEKLFF. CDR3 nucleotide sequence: TGTGCCAGCTCACAGGGGGACGACGAAAAACTGTTTTTT.

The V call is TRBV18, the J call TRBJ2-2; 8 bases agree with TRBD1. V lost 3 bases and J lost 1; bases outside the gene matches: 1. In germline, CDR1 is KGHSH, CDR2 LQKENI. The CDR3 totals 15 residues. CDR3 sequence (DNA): TGTGCCAGCTCACCCGACAGGGGGAACACCGGGGAGCTGTTTTTT. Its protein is CASSPDRGNTGELFF.

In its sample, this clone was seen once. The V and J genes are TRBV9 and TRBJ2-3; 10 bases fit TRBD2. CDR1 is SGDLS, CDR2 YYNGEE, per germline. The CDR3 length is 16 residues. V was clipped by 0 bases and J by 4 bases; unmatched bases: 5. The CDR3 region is CASSVDSGRRADTQYF. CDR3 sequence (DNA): TGTGCCAGCAGCGTAGATAGCGGGAGGAGGGCAGATACGCAGTATTTT.

CDR3 residues: CASSSPGTSGYEQYF. The CDR3 coding sequence is TGTGCCAGCAGTTCCCCCGGGACTAGCGGCTACGAGCAGTACTTC. V usage is TRBV28 and J usage is TRBJ2-7; 11 bases are shared with TRBD2. Trimming took 4 bases from V and 3 from J; bases not matched to a gene: 5. Germline-derived CDR1 and CDR2 are MDHEN and SYDVKM. The CDR3 has 15 residues.